A selection of T cell receptor beta chains follows, all from one sample in a study of blood T cell repertoires in COVID-19. TCRdb's copy holds only in-frame clones and misses some; the assay was immunoSEQ multiplex PCR. The sample lists about 280,000 clones; over 85% were seen once. The source material was peripheral blood. The receptors derive from a woman in her 30s with COVID-19, enrolled during active disease. Each CDR3 is given with its conserved first and last residue. A D gene is named only where the DNA matches it firmly. Clone size is stated in some rows and not others, as once, few, many or a class when expanded.

D,V,J,size,DNA,CDR3
.,TRBV6-1,TRBJ1-1,.,TGTGCCAGCAGTGAGCCATACAGGCAATTGAACACTGAAGCTTTCTTT,CASSEPYRQLNTEAFF
TRBD2,TRBV14,TRBJ2-5,.,TGTGCCAGCAGCCACCGCCTGACTAGCGCAAAAGAGACCCAGTACTTC,CASSHRLTSAKETQYF
TRBD2,TRBV5-6,TRBJ2-7,.,TGTGCCAGCAGTCCGGCGACTAGCGGGCTCTTCTACGAGCAGTACTTC,CASSPATSGLFYEQYF
.,TRBV2,TRBJ1-2,.,TGTGCCAGCAGCCCTACTCCGGACAGAAACTATGGCTACACCTTC,CASSPTPDRNYGYTF
TRBD1,TRBV5-1,TRBJ2-7,.,TGCGCCAGCAGCTTGTCGACAGGGGGCATCTACGAGCAGTACTTC,CASSLSTGGIYEQYF
TRBD1,TRBV28,TRBJ2-5,.,TGTGCCAGCAGTTTGGGATCCGGGACAGCGGAAGAGACCCAGTACTTC,CASSLGSGTAEETQYF
TRBD1,TRBV3-1/TRBV3-2,TRBJ2-1,.,TGTGCCAGCAGCCCGACAGGGGGCGCCTACAATGAGCAGTTCTTC,CASSPTGGAYNEQFF
.,TRBV7-8,TRBJ1-2,.,TGTGCCAGCAGCTTACTAGGTGAGGAGGATGGCTACACCTTC,CASSLLGEEDGYTF
TRBD1,TRBV6-5,TRBJ1-2,.,TGTGCCAGCAGTTACGGGACAGGGCGCAACGGCTACACCTTC,CASSYGTGRNGYTF
TRBD2,TRBV27,TRBJ2-5,.,TGTGCCAGCAGCCCCGAGAGAGCGGGGGCGGGGGAGACCCAGTACTTC,CASSPERAGAGETQYF
TRBD1,TRBV5-6,TRBJ1-1,.,TGTGCCAGCAGTTTTGGTCGGCCCGAGGGACAGACCCACACTGAAGCTTTCTTT,CASSFGRPEGQTHTEAFF
TRBD1,TRBV6-5,TRBJ1-1,once,TGTGCCAGCAGTTACTCGGACAGGGGAGTAGCTTTCTTT,CASSYSDRGVAFF
.,TRBV29-1,TRBJ2-2,.,TGCAGCGGGAGATCGAGCACCGGGGAGCTGTTTTTT,CSGRSSTGELFF
.,TRBV11-2,TRBJ1-6,.,TGTGCCAGCAGCCCGGGGGAGAAGTGGCGCCAAATTTCTCCCCTCCACTTT,CASSPGEKWRQISPLHF
.,TRBV5-4,TRBJ1-2,many,TGTGCCAGCACCACGCGTTCATCCCTTAACTATGGCTACACCTTC,CASTTRSSLNYGYTF
.,TRBV7-2,TRBJ1-3,.,TGTGCCAGCAGCTCGACAGGCGGGTATGGAAACACCATATATTTT,CASSSTGGYGNTIYF
.,TRBV10-3,TRBJ1-1,.,TGTGCCATCAGTGATTCGGGTTCTAGGGAAGCTTTCTTT,CAISDSGSREAFF
TRBD2,TRBV24-1,TRBJ2-3,.,TGTGCCACCAGTGAAAGCGGGGGGGGACTAGACACAGATACGCAGTATTTT,CATSESGGGLDTDTQYF
.,TRBV2,TRBJ2-7,.,TGTGCCAGCAGTGAGAGGGCCGGGGGAATCGAGCAGTACTTC,CASSERAGGIEQYF
.,TRBV4-1,TRBJ1-1,.,TGCGCCAGCAGCCAAGGGAGGGATCCGAACCGCGCTTTCTTT,CASSQGRDPNRAFF
.,TRBV7-8,TRBJ1-3,.,TGTGCCAGCAGCTTAGTATCCCCGGGGGTCTCTGGAAACACCATATATTTT,CASSLVSPGVSGNTIYF
.,TRBV4-1,TRBJ1-4,.,TGCGCCAGCAGCCAAGCTCTGGTTCCTGGCGAAAAACTGTTTTTT,CASSQALVPGEKLFF
.,TRBV20-1,TRBJ2-1,.,TGCAGTGCTAGTCAAGGGGATTACAATGAGCAGTTCTTC,CSASQGDYNEQFF
TRBD2,TRBV5-1,TRBJ2-1,few,TGCGCCAGCAGCTTGACTAGCGGGGGGTACAATGAGCAGTTCTTC,CASSLTSGGYNEQFF
.,TRBV14,TRBJ2-3,.,TGTGCCAGCCGGCGGGCGGGCACAGATACGCAGTATTTT,CASRRAGTDTQYF
.,TRBV2,TRBJ1-5,.,TGTGCCAGCAGGCCCGGGAAGCCAGATAGCAATCAGCCCCAGCATTTT,CASRPGKPDSNQPQHF
TRBD1,TRBV5-6,TRBJ2-2,.,TGTGCCAGCAGTTCCGGGACAGGGGGCACCGGGGAGCTGTTTTTT,CASSSGTGGTGELFF
TRBD1,TRBV7-9,TRBJ1-1,.,TGTGCCAGCAGGGGACAGGATAACACTGAAGCTTTCTTT,CASRGQDNTEAFF
.,TRBV11-3,TRBJ2-2,.,TGTGCCAGCAGCCCACCACGGAGTGGGTACACCGGGGAGCTGTTTTTT,CASSPPRSGYTGELFF
TRBD2,TRBV6-5,TRBJ2-3,.,TGTGCCTCCTCCGGGGGGGGGTGGGGCACAGATACGCAGTATTTT,CASSGGGWGTDTQYF
.,TRBV11-2,TRBJ1-1,.,TGTGCCAGCAGCTTAGATGTCTGGAGGGGCGCGAGCACTGAAGCTTTCTTT,CASSLDVWRGASTEAFF
.,TRBV11-2,TRBJ2-7,once,TGTGCCAGCAGCTACTTCAGGGGTTCCACCTACGAGCAGTACTTC,CASSYFRGSTYEQYF
.,TRBV14,TRBJ1-1,.,TGTGCCAGCAGAGCCCATAACCTGAACACTGAAGCTTTCTTT,CASRAHNLNTEAFF
TRBD1,TRBV11-2,TRBJ2-7,.,TGTGCCAGCAGCTCCTCCAGGGGGACAGGGTGGAACGAGCAGTACTTC,CASSSSRGTGWNEQYF
.,TRBV11-2,TRBJ1-2,.,TGTGCCAGCAGCTTCAGGGCTGACTATGGCTACACCTTC,CASSFRADYGYTF
.,TRBV7-9,TRBJ2-7,.,TGTGCCAGCAGCCCCGACGGACAGTCCTACGAGCAGTACTTC,CASSPDGQSYEQYF
.,TRBV5-6,TRBJ1-3,.,TGTGCCAGCAGCACCCGGGGGGGCGCTGGAAACACCATATATTTT,CASSTRGGAGNTIYF
.,TRBV6-5,TRBJ1-1,.,TGTGCCAGCGGCTACAGGGACACTGAAGCTTTCTTT,CASGYRDTEAFF
TRBD1,TRBV19,TRBJ1-1,.,TGTGCCAGTAGCCGACAGGGGTGGGGTACTGAAGCTTTCTTT,CASSRQGWGTEAFF
.,TRBV10-2,TRBJ1-4,few,TGCGCCACCTCCGGGCAGGGGAATGAAAAACTGTTTTTT,CATSGQGNEKLFF
.,TRBV5-1,TRBJ1-4,.,TGCGCCAGCAGGCCCCGGGGGGGGACGACTAATGAAAAACTGTTTTTT,CASRPRGGTTNEKLFF
TRBD1,TRBV10-2,TRBJ1-1,.,TGCGCCAGCAGTGAGTCGGGACAGGGGTACACTGAAGCTTTCTTT,CASSESGQGYTEAFF
.,TRBV7-9,TRBJ2-5,.,TGTGCCAGCACCGCAGCTGGACAGACACAAGAGACCCAGTACTTC,CASTAAGQTQETQYF
TRBD1,TRBV4-2,TRBJ1-6,.,TGTGCCAGCAGCCAAGACGAGACAGGGGGTCCCCTCCACTTT,CASSQDETGGPLHF
.,TRBV21-1,TRBJ2-3,.,TGTGCCAGCAGCAGTAGCGGGGAAACAGATACGCAGTATTTT,CASSSSGETDTQYF
.,TRBV18,TRBJ1-5,.,TGTGCCAGCTCACATTCCGAACTCACGGAGGGCTATCAGCCCCAGCATTTT,CASSHSELTEGYQPQHF
.,TRBV11-2,TRBJ1-3,.,TGTGCCAGCAGCTTAGAGGTCAGGGGCCTGGGAAACACCATATATTTT,CASSLEVRGLGNTIYF
TRBD1,TRBV11-2,TRBJ2-2,.,TGTGCCAGCAGCTTCCGGAGACAGGGGGCGAACACCGGGGAGCTGTTTTTT,CASSFRRQGANTGELFF
TRBD2,TRBV7-2,TRBJ2-7,.,TGTGCCAGCAGCCTACGGACTAGCGGAAATTACGAGCAGTACTTC,CASSLRTSGNYEQYF
.,TRBV18,TRBJ2-6,.,TGTGCCAGCTCACCAGACAGCCTTTCTGGGGCCAACGTCCTGACTTTC,CASSPDSLSGANVLTF
.,TRBV7-9,TRBJ1-2,.,TGTGCCAGCAGCCCTAGAGGGATCCGGCTCTATGGCTACACCTTC,CASSPRGIRLYGYTF